This T cell receptor beta chain is drawn from a study of blood T cell repertoires in COVID-19. Study in general: Spain, Italy and the United States supplied samples that represented acute and convalescent COVID-19. Sources were T cells, B-cell-depleted T cells, or PBMCs; the material itself was cDNA or gDNA.

Germline CDR1 is WSHSY and CDR2 is SAAADI. The junction had 10 bases not matched to a gene; V was cut back by 3 bases and J by 4 bases. CDR3 length: 16 residues. Original handling: Estimated nucleated cell counts came from reference gene primer amplification. Assay: immunoSEQ multiplex PCR; the TCRdb copy retains only in-frame clones and omits some. V and J calls and clone size follow that table, whereas D and trimming were derived from the DNA. The sample lists over 45,000 clones, just over 90% occurring once. This chain links TRBV10-2 with TRBJ2-5; 8 bases are a match to TRBD2. Material: peripheral blood. This TCR derives from a man aged 65 to 79 with acute or convalescent COVID-19. The CDR3 sequence is CASSEIAGRRGETQYF. CDR3 nucleotide sequence: TGCGCCAGCAGTGAAATAGCGGGGAGACGGGGAGAGACCCAGTACTTC.